This T cell receptor beta chain was identified during a study of regulatory T cells in long-lasting Graves disease. Study-level findings and limits: Preferential use of TRBV28, TRBJ1-2 and TRBJ2-5 was seen in persistent disease.

The time point: newly diagnosed GD, antithyroid drugs for less than 3 months. PBMC RNA served as the TCR library source. This CDR3 comprises 12 residues. Germline values: CDR1 LNHNV, CDR2 YYDKDF (reference sequence). V lost 9 bases and J lost 1, with 7 bases in between. This clonotype was observed many times. Its antigen is undetermined. Construction of the TCR beta libraries employed iRepertoire HTBI primers in conjunction with Arm-PCR of CDR3 regions. TCRdb reprocessed the multiplex PCR reads with MiXCR, giving one entry per CDR3 protein. Seen here are approximately 350,000 distinct CDR3 sequences, roughly 17% observed once, and the top ten hold 30%. These sequences were also reported in another study, on T cells in Graves' hyperthyroidism and ophthalmopathy.

The V gene is TRBV15, the J gene TRBJ1-5; no clear D. The input for sequencing was peripheral blood mononuclear cells (PBMCs), taken at new diagnosis, from a patient treated with antithyroid drugs. This clonotype originated in a man aged 35 to 55 with Graves disease. The CDR3 nucleotides read TGTGCCACGACGGAGAGCAATCAGCCCCAGCATTTT. It encodes CATTESNQPQHF.